A selection of T cell receptor beta chains follows, all from one sample in a study of cytomegalovirus exposure and HLA in healthy donors. Libraries were prepared by immunoSEQ multiplex PCR; TCRdb keeps only in-frame clonotypes and omits some of them. The table lists roughly 58,000 clones, 83% of them singletons, with under 2% in the top ten. The sequencing input was PBMCs. These receptors were collected from a human donor in good health. The CDR3 runs from the conserved cysteine through the conserved F or W. D genes are given only for firm matches. Some rows have no size entry. The others give once, few or many, or a class for an expanded clone.

cdr3_nt	cdr3_aa	clone_size	d_call	j_call	v_call
TGCGCCAGTAAGGGGGACATACATGGAAACACCATATATTTT	CASKGDIHGNTIYF	.	.	TRBJ1-3	TRBV25-1
TGTGCCAGCAGCAGACAGGGCTCTGGAAACACCATATATTTT	CASSRQGSGNTIYF	.	TRBD1	TRBJ1-3	TRBV5-4
TGTGCTAGTGGTTTGGTACTGACCCTTTTCCCCAGGGGGCTGTTAAATAGCTCCTACGAGCAGTACTTC	CASGLVLTLFPRGLLNSSYEQYF	once	TRBD1	TRBJ2-7	TRBV12-5
TGTGCCAGCAGTTACGGAGAGGTGGGCGGGGAGCTGTTTTTT	CASSYGEVGGELFF	.	.	TRBJ2-2	TRBV7-3
TGTGCCAGCAGCCAAGTTGGGGCAGCTTACTCCTACGAGCAGTACTTC	CASSQVGAAYSYEQYF	.	.	TRBJ2-7	TRBV4-2
TGTGCCAGCAGCTTACTATCTACGCAGTATTTT	CASSLLSTQYF	.	.	TRBJ2-3	TRBV7-2
TGTGCCAGCAGCTTAGACGGGACACCCCTCCACTTT	CASSLDGTPLHF	.	.	TRBJ1-6	TRBV11-2
TGCGCCAGCAGCTTGGGGGAGGGGAGCTCCTACGAGCAGTACTTC	CASSLGEGSSYEQYF	.	TRBD2	TRBJ2-7	TRBV5-1
TGCGCCAGCAGCCAAGAACTCCATATGTATTCACCCCTCCACTTT	CASSQELHMYSPLHF	few	.	TRBJ1-6	TRBV4-3
TGCGCCAGCAGCCAAGATGGGAAGGGGCGCGGCTACACCTTC	CASSQDGKGRGYTF	.	.	TRBJ1-2	TRBV4-3
TGTGCCAGCTCAGCGGGGAGTAATCAGCCCCAGCATTTT	CASSAGSNQPQHF	.	.	TRBJ1-5	TRBV18
TGTGCCAGCAGCCTGACAGACTACGAGCAGTACTTC	CASSLTDYEQYF	.	.	TRBJ2-7	TRBV9
TGTGCCAGCAGCTCCGGGACGGGAGAGCACTATGGCTACACCTTC	CASSSGTGEHYGYTF	.	.	TRBJ1-2	TRBV7-9
TGTGCCAGCAGCTTAGACAGGCCTACGAACACCGGGGAGCTGTTTTTT	CASSLDRPTNTGELFF	.	.	TRBJ2-2	TRBV7-6
TGCAGCGCCGCAGGGAACACTGAAGCTTTCTTT	CSAAGNTEAFF	few	.	TRBJ1-1	TRBV29-1
TGTGCCAGCAGTGCGGCCTTGGGTGTCAGCAATGAGCAGTTCTTC	CASSAALGVSNEQFF	once	.	TRBJ2-1	TRBV9
TGTGCCAGTAGTATAGATAGGGACTACGAGCAGTACTTC	CASSIDRDYEQYF	.	.	TRBJ2-7	TRBV19
TGTGCCAGCAGCCGGGAGGCAAGGACGTACGAGCAGTACTTC	CASSREARTYEQYF	once	.	TRBJ2-7	TRBV4-2
TGTGCCACCAGCAGAGATGGCCTCTGGAACACTGAAGCTTTCTTT	CATSRDGLWNTEAFF	.	.	TRBJ1-1	TRBV15
TGTGCCAGCAGGGATGGACAGGGGCAAGAGACCCAGTACTTC	CASRDGQGQETQYF	.	TRBD1	TRBJ2-5	TRBV2
TGTGCCAGCAGCGTAGATGAGACAGGGCTCTACGAGCAGTACTTC	CASSVDETGLYEQYF	.	TRBD1	TRBJ2-7	TRBV9
TGTGCCTGGAGTGACGGGACAGGGGTATCGCATCAGTTCTTC	CAWSDGTGVSHQFF	.	TRBD1	TRBJ2-1	TRBV30
TGCAGCGTCCGCAGTTACCCAGGGGAGGGGACCTACGAGCAGTACTTC	CSVRSYPGEGTYEQYF	.	.	TRBJ2-7	TRBV29-1
TGTGCCAGCACCCGACCTAGAGAGACCCAGTACTTC	CASTRPRETQYF	few	.	TRBJ2-5	TRBV6-1
TGCGCCAGCAGCTTAGAGATGGACAGGGAGAGGGGCAATAGCAATCAGCCCCAGCATTTT	CASSLEMDRERGNSNQPQHF	.	TRBD1	TRBJ1-5	TRBV5-1
TGCGCCAGCAGCCCCGACCGGGAGGGCCGCGGGGCCTACGAGCAGTACTTC	CASSPDREGRGAYEQYF	.	TRBD2	TRBJ2-7	TRBV4-1
TGTGCCAGCAGCACCCCCGGGACAGGGCGGGCAGATACGCAGTATTTT	CASSTPGTGRADTQYF	once	TRBD1	TRBJ2-3	TRBV7-3
TGCGCCAGCAGCCCTGAAAAGGGGGCGTTCGGGACTGAAGCTTTCTTT	CASSPEKGAFGTEAFF	.	TRBD1	TRBJ1-1	TRBV4-3
TGTGCCAGCAGCTCGCAGGGGGCCACTGAAGCTTTCTTT	CASSSQGATEAFF	few	TRBD1	TRBJ1-1	TRBV7-3
TGTGCCAGCAGTATCGGCAGGGGCTCGTATGGCTACACCTTC	CASSIGRGSYGYTF	.	.	TRBJ1-2	TRBV6-1
TGTGCCAGTAGTATAGCCCCTACGGGGGGACCGGGCGAGCAGTACTTC	CASSIAPTGGPGEQYF	.	TRBD2	TRBJ2-7	TRBV19
TGCGCCTTTGAGCGGGGACCCTACAATGAGCAGTTCTTC	CAFERGPYNEQFF	.	TRBD2	TRBJ2-1	TRBV4-1
TGTGCCAGCAGTGCCGGGACAGGGAATCAGCCCCAGCATTTT	CASSAGTGNQPQHF	.	TRBD1	TRBJ1-5	TRBV6-4
TGTGCCAGCAGCTCCGGGACAGGGAACGAGCAGTACTTC	CASSSGTGNEQYF	.	TRBD1	TRBJ2-7	TRBV7-8
TGTGCCATCAGTGAGTCGGGTCGGGTTGGAAGGAATGAGCAGTTCTTC	CAISESGRVGRNEQFF	once	.	TRBJ2-1	TRBV10-3
TGTGCCATCAGTGAGCCGCTTCTAGCGGGGGGTCCAGATACGCAGTATTTT	CAISEPLLAGGPDTQYF	.	TRBD2	TRBJ2-3	TRBV10-3
TGTGCCAGCAGCGTAGTCAACAATGAGCAGTTCTTC	CASSVVNNEQFF	.	.	TRBJ2-1	TRBV9
TGTGCCAGCAGTGTAGGGGACACAGATACGCAGTATTTT	CASSVGDTDTQYF	.	.	TRBJ2-3	TRBV6-4
TGTGCCAGCAGCCTACAGAGACACGAGCAGTACTTC	CASSLQRHEQYF	.	.	TRBJ2-7	TRBV6-6
TGTGCCAGCCTACGACCCCCGCGCGAGGGGCGGGGGGGTGGCTACACCTTC	CASLRPPREGRGGGYTF	.	.	TRBJ1-2	TRBV2
TGTGCCAGCAGTTTCACAGGGGGCGTCTCTGAAGCTTTCTTT	CASSFTGGVSEAFF	.	TRBD1	TRBJ1-1	TRBV27
TGTGCCAGTAGTAACAGACACGGATCCTTATATGGCTACACCTTC	CASSNRHGSLYGYTF	.	.	TRBJ1-2	TRBV19
TGTGCCAGCAGTTTGTTGGCCAGGGGCAGGGCTGAAGCTTTCTTT	CASSLLARGRAEAFF	.	.	TRBJ1-1	TRBV28
TGTGCCAGCAGCGACTCCGGGAACTTACCTCCTGAAAAACTGCTTTTT	CASSDSGNLPPEKLLF	.	.	TRBJ1-4	TRBV9
TGCAGCGTTAATAGTGCAAGACAGGTTGTCACTGAAGCTTTCTTT	CSVNSARQVVTEAFF	.	.	TRBJ1-1	TRBV29-1
TGCAGCGTTGATGGCGGGGGTTACAATGAGCAGTTCTTC	CSVDGGGYNEQFF	.	TRBD2	TRBJ2-1	TRBV29-1
TGCGCCAGCAGCGCCCTGAGGACAGGGGCCAATGGAGCTTTCTTT	CASSALRTGANGAFF	.	TRBD1	TRBJ1-1	TRBV10-1
TGTGCCAGCAGTTACTCGCCCACCAGCACCGGGGAGCTGTTTTTT	CASSYSPTSTGELFF	.	.	TRBJ2-2	TRBV6-5
TGTTCCTCGGGTATTAGGGGAGAGACCCAGTACTTC	CSSGIRGETQYF	.	.	TRBJ2-5	TRBV7-9
TGTGCCAGCAGTGCGGAACAGGGGTCGAACGAGCAGTACTTC	CASSAEQGSNEQYF	.	TRBD1	TRBJ2-7	TRBV2
TGTGCCAGCAGTGAAGTAGCAGGGGGTGAAAAACTGTTTTTT	CASSEVAGGEKLFF	.	TRBD1	TRBJ1-4	TRBV6-1
TGTGCCAGCAGCCCGAGGGGGCAAAGCACAGATACGCAGTATTTT	CASSPRGQSTDTQYF	.	TRBD1	TRBJ2-3	TRBV7-3
TGTGCCAGCAGTTTATCCGGGACTAGCGACATTCCCTACGAGCAGTACTTC	CASSLSGTSDIPYEQYF	.	TRBD2	TRBJ2-7	TRBV27
TGTGCCAGCAGTCGAGACAGGGGGAATTCACCCCTCCACTTT	CASSRDRGNSPLHF	.	TRBD1	TRBJ1-6	TRBV14
TGTGCCCGGGACATGGATTGGGATGAGCAGTTCTTC	CARDMDWDEQFF	.	.	TRBJ2-1	TRBV30
TGTGCCAGCAGCTTATATGGAGGGTTGGGAGAAGTGAATGAGCAGTTCTTC	CASSLYGGLGEVNEQFF	.	.	TRBJ2-1	TRBV11-3
TGCGCCAGCAGCTTGGCCCTGGGCGATGAAAAACTGTTTTTT	CASSLALGDEKLFF	.	.	TRBJ1-4	TRBV5-1
TGCGCCAGCAGCTTGGGGGCCTCAGAGACCCAGTACTTC	CASSLGASETQYF	.	.	TRBJ2-5	TRBV5-1